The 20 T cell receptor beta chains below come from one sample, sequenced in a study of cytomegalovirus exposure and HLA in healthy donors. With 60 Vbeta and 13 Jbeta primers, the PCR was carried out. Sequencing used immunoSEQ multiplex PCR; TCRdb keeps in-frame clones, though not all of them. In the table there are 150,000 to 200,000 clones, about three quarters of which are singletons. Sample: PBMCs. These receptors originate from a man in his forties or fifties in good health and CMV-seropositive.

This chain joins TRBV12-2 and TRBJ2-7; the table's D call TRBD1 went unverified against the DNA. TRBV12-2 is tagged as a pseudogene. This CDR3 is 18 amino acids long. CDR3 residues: CASRLDARMTVSSYEQYV. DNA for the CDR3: TGTGCAAGTCGCTTAGATGCGAGGATGACAGTTTCTTCCTACGAGCAGTACGTC.

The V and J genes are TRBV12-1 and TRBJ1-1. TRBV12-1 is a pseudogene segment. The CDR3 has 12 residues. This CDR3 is CASSLRRGEAFF. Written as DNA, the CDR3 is TGTGCCAGCAGCTTACGACGGGGGGAAGCTTTCTTT.

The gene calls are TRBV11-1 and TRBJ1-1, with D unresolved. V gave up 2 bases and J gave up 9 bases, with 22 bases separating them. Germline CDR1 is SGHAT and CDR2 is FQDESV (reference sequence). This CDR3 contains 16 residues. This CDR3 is CASSLLSGYSGGKAFF. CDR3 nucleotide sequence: TGTGCCAGCAGCTTACTATCGGGTTATTCCGGCGGCAAAGCTTTCTTT.

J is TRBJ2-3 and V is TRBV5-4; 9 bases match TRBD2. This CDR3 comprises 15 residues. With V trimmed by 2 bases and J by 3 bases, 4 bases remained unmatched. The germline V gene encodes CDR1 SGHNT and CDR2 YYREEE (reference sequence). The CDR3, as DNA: TGTGCCAGCAGCTTCGGGCGGGGGGGTACAGATACGCAGTATTTT. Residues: CASSFGRGGTDTQYF.

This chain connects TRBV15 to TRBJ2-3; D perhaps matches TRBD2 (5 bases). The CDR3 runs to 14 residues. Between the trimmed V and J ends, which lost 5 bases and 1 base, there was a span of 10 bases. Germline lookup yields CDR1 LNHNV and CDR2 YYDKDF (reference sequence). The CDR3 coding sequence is TGTGCCACCAGCCGGACTTACCGCACAGATACGCAGTATTTT. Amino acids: CATSRTYRTDTQYF. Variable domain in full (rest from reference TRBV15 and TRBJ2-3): DAMVIQNPRYQVTQFGKPVTLSCSQTLNHNVMYWYQQKSSQAPKLLFHYYDKDFNNEADTPDNFQSRRPNTSFCFLDIRSPGLGDTAMYLCATSRTYRTDTQYFGPGTRLTVL.

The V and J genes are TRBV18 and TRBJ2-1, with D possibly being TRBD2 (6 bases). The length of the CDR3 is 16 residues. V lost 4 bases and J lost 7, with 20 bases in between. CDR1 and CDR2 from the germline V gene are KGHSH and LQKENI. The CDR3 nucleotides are TGTGCCAGCTCACTATACGGGGGACTTGACCGAAATGAGCAGTTCTTC. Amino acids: CASSLYGGLDRNEQFF.

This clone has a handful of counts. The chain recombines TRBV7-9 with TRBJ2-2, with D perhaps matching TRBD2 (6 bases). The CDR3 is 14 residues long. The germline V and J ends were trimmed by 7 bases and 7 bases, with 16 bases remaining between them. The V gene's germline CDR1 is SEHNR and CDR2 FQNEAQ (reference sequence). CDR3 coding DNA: TGTGCCAGCATGACGGCGGGAATTGACGGGGAGCTGTTTTTT. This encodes CASMTAGIDGELFF.

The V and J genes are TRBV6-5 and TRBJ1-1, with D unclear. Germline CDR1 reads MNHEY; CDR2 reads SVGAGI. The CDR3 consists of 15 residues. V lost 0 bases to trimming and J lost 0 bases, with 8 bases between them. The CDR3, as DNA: TGTGCCAGCAGTTACTCGGGCAGCCTGAACACTGAAGCTTTCTTT. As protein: CASSYSGSLNTEAFF.

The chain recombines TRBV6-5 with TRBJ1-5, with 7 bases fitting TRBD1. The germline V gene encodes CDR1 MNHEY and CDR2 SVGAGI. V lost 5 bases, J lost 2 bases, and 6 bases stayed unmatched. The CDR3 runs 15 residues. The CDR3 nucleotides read TGTGCCAGCAGTCTGACAGGGAAAGGCAATCAGCCCCAGCATTTT. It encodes CASSLTGKGNQPQHF.

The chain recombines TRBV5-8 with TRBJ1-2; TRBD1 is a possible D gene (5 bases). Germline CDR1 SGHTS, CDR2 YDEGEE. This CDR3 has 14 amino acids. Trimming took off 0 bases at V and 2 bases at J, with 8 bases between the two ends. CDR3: CASSLGGQNYGYTF. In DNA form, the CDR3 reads TGTGCCAGCAGCTTGGGTGGACAAAACTATGGCTACACCTTC.

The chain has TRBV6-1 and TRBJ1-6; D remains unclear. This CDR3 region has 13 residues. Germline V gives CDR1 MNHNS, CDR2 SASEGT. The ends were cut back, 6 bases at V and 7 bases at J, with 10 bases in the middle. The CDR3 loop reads CASRKELNSPLHF. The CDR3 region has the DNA TGTGCCAGCAGGAAGGAGCTCAATTCACCCCTCCACTTT.

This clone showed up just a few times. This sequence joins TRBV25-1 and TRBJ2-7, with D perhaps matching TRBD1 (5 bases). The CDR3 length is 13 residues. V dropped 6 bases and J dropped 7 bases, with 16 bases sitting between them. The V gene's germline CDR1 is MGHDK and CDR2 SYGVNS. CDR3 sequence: CASRLGTGQEQYF. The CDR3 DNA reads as TGTGCCAGCAGACTGGGCACAGGACAAGAGCAGTACTTC.

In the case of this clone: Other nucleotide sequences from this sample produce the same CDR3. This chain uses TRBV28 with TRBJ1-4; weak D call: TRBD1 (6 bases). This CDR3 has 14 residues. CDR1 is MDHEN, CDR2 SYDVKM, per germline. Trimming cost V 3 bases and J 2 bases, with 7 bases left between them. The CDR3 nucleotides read TGTGCCAGCAGTTTTAGGGGGACTAATGAAAAACTGTTTTTT. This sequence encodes CASSFRGTNEKLFF.

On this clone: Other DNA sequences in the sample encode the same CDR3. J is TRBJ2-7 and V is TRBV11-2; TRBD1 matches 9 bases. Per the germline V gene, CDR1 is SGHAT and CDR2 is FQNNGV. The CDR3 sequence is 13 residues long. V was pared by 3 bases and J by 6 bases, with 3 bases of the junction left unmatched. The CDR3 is CASSLDRGSEQYV. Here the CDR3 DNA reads TGTGCCAGCAGCTTGGACAGGGGTTCCGAGCAGTACGTC.

The CDR3 DNA follows: TGTGCCAGCAGCACCAGAGGACAGGCAACTAATGAAAAACTGTTTTTT. This gives the protein CASSTRGQATNEKLFF. The rearrangement uses TRBV5-5 and TRBJ1-4, with 7 bases identical to TRBD1. Trimming cost V 4 bases and J 0 bases; bases outside gene matches: 6. Germline assignment: CDR1 SGHKS and CDR2 YYEKEE (reference sequence). The CDR3 consists of 16 residues.

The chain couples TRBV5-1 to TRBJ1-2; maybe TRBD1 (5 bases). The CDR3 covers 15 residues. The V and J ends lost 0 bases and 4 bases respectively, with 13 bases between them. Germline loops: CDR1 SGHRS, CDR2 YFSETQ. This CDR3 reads CASSLEWGEVYGYTF. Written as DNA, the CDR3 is TGCGCCAGCAGCTTGGAGTGGGGGGAAGTCTATGGCTACACCTTC.

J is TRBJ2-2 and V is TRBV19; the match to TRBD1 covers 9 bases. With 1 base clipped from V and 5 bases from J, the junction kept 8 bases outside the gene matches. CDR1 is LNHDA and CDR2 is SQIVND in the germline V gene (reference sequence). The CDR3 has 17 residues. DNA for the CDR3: TGTGCCAGTAGTATAGGGGTGGGGACAGGGTCTACCGGGGAGCTGTTTTTT. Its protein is CASSIGVGTGSTGELFF.

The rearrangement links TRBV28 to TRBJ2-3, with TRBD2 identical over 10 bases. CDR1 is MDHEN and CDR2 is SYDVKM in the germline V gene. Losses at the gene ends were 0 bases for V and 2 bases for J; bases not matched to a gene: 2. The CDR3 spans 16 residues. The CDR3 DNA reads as TGTGCCAGCAGTTTATGGAGCGGGGGGGCCACAGATACGCAGTATTTT. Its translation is CASSLWSGGATDTQYF.

Here the CDR3 DNA reads TGTGCCAGCGGGAGGGGGGTTAATCAGCCCCAGCATTTT. Amino acids: CASGRGVNQPQHF. The chain has TRBV6-5 and TRBJ1-5; possibly TRBD1 for D (6 bases). V lost 8 bases, J lost 4 bases, and 12 bases lay in between. The germline CDR1 and CDR2 sequences are MNHEY and SVGAGI. The CDR3 consists of 13 residues.

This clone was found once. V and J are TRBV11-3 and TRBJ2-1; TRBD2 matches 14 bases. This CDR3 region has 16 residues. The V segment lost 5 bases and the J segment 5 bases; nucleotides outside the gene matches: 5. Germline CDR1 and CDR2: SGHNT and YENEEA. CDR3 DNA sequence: TGTGCCAGCAGCAGGATGGGACTAGCGGGGGACAATGAGCAGTTCTTC. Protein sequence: CASSRMGLAGDNEQFF.